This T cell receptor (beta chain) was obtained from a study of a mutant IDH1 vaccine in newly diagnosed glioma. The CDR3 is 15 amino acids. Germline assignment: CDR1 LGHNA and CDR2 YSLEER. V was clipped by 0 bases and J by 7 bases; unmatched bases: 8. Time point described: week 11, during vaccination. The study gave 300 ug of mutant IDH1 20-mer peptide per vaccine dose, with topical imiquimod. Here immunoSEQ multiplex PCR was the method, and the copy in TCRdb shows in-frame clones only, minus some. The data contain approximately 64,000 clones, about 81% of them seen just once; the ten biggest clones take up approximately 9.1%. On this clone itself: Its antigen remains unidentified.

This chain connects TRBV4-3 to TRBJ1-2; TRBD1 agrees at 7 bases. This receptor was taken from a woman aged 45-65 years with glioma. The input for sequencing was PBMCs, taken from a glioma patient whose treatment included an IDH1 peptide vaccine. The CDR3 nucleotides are TGCGCCAGCAGCCAAGATCAGGGGGGAGGGTTTGGCTACACCTTC. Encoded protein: CASSQDQGGGFGYTF.